A single sample is the source of the 10 T cell receptor beta chains below, sequenced in a study of cytomegalovirus exposure and HLA in healthy donors. 13 Jbeta primers and 60 Vbeta primers were used for the PCR. Produced via immunoSEQ multiplex PCR; TCRdb's table is partial and in-frame only. The sample lists some 100,000 clones; roughly three quarters were seen once. Sample: PBMCs. The source of these receptors is a woman in her 50s in good health and CMV-seropositive.

This chain links TRBV19 with TRBJ1-5; maybe TRBD1 (5 bases). The V end was cut by 7 bases, the J end by 4 bases, with 17 bases between. This CDR3 is 15 amino acids long. Germline V CDR1 and CDR2: LNHDA, SQIVND (reference sequence). The CDR3 DNA reads TGTGCCAGTAAGAGCGGAGGGGCAGGAAATCAGCCCCAGCATTTT. Translation gives CASKSGGAGNQPQHF.

J is TRBJ1-5 and V is TRBV6-6; TRBD1 matches at 8 bases. The CDR3 runs to 14 residues. V lost 4 bases to trimming and J lost 7 bases; unmatched junction nucleotides: 6. CDR1 is MNHNY and CDR2 is SVGAGI in the germline V gene (reference sequence). The CDR3 loop reads CASSFQGAGQPQHF. The CDR3 DNA reads TGTGCCAGCAGTTTTCAGGGGGCTGGCCAGCCCCAGCATTTT.

The chain is built from TRBV10-3 and TRBJ1-3; 11 bases map to TRBD1. V shed 4 bases and J 5 bases; nucleotides not matched to a gene: 1. Per germline, CDR1 ENHRY and CDR2 SYGVKD. The CDR3 spans 14 residues. The CDR3 DNA reads as TGTGCCATCAGTGCGGACAGGGGGCGAAACACCATATATTTT. Protein product: CAISADRGRNTIYF.

There are a few counts of this clone. This sample includes further DNA sequences coding for the same CDR3. J is TRBJ1-4 and V is TRBV27; D call uncertain. Germline lookup yields CDR1 MNHEY and CDR2 SMNVEV (reference sequence). V was pared by 6 bases and J by 0 bases, with 11 bases between. The CDR3 consists of 15 residues. The CDR3 coding sequence is TGTGCCAGCAGCTTCGGTGGTGCAACTAATGAAAAACTGTTTTTT. Protein sequence: CASSFGGATNEKLFF.

The chain is built from TRBV5-6 and TRBJ2-7; D perhaps matches TRBD1 (6 bases). Germline CDR1 and CDR2: SGHDT and YYEEEE. V lost 1 base to trimming and J lost 4 bases, with 9 bases between them. The CDR3 covers 13 residues. CDR3 amino acids: CASSLTRGYEQYF. Written as DNA, the CDR3 is TGTGCCAGCAGCTTGACTAGGGGGTACGAGCAGTACTTC.

This chain joins TRBV6-1 and TRBJ1-5, with a weak D call TRBD1 (6 bases). The CDR3 has 14 amino acids. Germline CDR1 is MNHNS and CDR2 is SASEGT. V dropped 4 bases and J dropped 1 base, with 8 bases sitting between them. The CDR3 DNA sequence: TGTGCCAGCAGTGGCACAGGGAGCAATCAGCCCCAGCATTTT. Its translation is CASSGTGSNQPQHF.

The gene calls are TRBV6-6 and TRBJ2-3; TRBD2 matches at 7 bases. This CDR3 has 13 residues. Germline lookup yields CDR1 MNHNY and CDR2 SVGAGI (reference sequence). The V gene end was trimmed by 5 bases and the J gene end by 2 bases; junction bases not matched to a gene: 1. CDR3 sequence reads: CASSSGITDTQYF. The CDR3 DNA reads as TGTGCCAGCAGTAGCGGGATCACAGATACGCAGTATTTT.

The V gene is TRBV5-4, the J gene TRBJ2-3; TRBD2 matches 8 bases. V was clipped by 5 bases and J by 0 bases; unmatched bases: 5. Germline V CDR1 and CDR2: SGHNT, YYREEE (reference sequence). The CDR3 is made up of 15 amino acids. CDR3 DNA: TGTGCCAGCAGTCCCGGGACTAGAAGCACAGATACGCAGTATTTT. Translating gives CASSPGTRSTDTQYF.

The V and J genes are TRBV28 and TRBJ2-5; perhaps TRBD2 as D (6 bases). The CDR3 covers 15 residues. Germline CDR1 is MDHEN and CDR2 is SYDVKM. V lost 0 bases to trimming and J lost 4 bases, with 12 bases between them. DNA for the CDR3: TGTGCCAGCAGTTTATGGAGGACTATGATAGAGACCCAGTACTTC. This translates into CASSLWRTMIETQYF.

This rearrangement joins TRBV27 to TRBJ2-3, with D perhaps TRBD2 (6 bases). Trimming stripped 7 bases from V and 0 bases from J, with 14 bases between. Germline loops: CDR1 MNHEY, CDR2 SMNVEV (reference sequence). The CDR3 extends over 15 amino acids. In DNA, the CDR3 is TGTGCCAGCATAGGGCGGGGCTATAGCACAGATACGCAGTATTTT. Protein: CASIGRGYSTDTQYF.